The sequence of this TCR beta chain was determined in a study of cytomegalovirus exposure and HLA in healthy donors. Study-level information: In an early release, HLA-typed donors contributed 80 million to 95 million unique TCR sequences. General study results and limits: Listed as cytomegalovirus-associated were 150 or so TCR beta chains.

Vbeta (60) and Jbeta (13) primers were used in the PCR. This table comes from immunoSEQ multiplex PCR, and its TCRdb copy is limited to in-frame clones, with some not included. The table records 180,000 or so clones, approximately 78% of them present only once. Germline V gives CDR1 SQVTM, CDR2 ANQGSEA. Trimming removed 8 bases from V and 5 bases from J, with 18 bases in between. The CDR3 runs to 13 residues. This clone has just one count. Its antigen is still unknown. This TCR was recovered from a woman in her 50s in good health and CMV-seropositive. This chain joins TRBV29-1 and TRBJ2-5, with D possibly TRBD1 on 5 matching bases. The specimen sequenced was PBMCs. The CDR3 DNA reads TGCAGCTACCACCTAGGGGCGGTCGAGACCCAGTACTTC. Translating gives CSYHLGAVETQYF. Variable domain in full (rest from reference TRBV29-1 and TRBJ2-5): SAVISQKPSRDICQRGTSLTIQCQVDSQVTMMFWYRQQPGQSLTLIATANQGSEATYESGFVIDKFPISRPNLTFSTLTVSNMSPEDSSIYLCSYHLGAVETQYFGPGTRLLVL.